These 15 T cell receptor beta chains came from one sample sequenced in a study of technical replicates of blood from several donors. Measured with immunoSEQ multiplex PCR; TCRdb has only the in-frame clones, and not every one. The sample records about 100,000 clones, around 96% being singletons. Sequencing input: T cells isolated from PBMCs. The receptor source for this set is a human donor in good health.

This chain uses TRBV5-4 with TRBJ2-2, with TRBD1 identical over 9 bases. The ends lost 2 bases at V and 2 bases at J; junction bases unmatched: 4. The CDR3 runs to 16 residues. CDR1 SGHNT and CDR2 YYREEE come from the germline V gene (reference sequence). The DNA for the CDR3 is TGTGCCAGCAGCTTTCCGGGACAGGGAAACACCGGGGAGCTGTTTTTT. It yields the protein CASSFPGQGNTGELFF.

The rearrangement joins TRBV27 to TRBJ2-3, with 11 bases identical to TRBD2. The CDR3 consists of 16 residues. CDR1 MNHEY and CDR2 SMNVEV come from the germline V gene (reference sequence). The V gene end was trimmed by 5 bases and the J gene end by 0 bases; junction bases not matched to a gene: 4. The CDR3 is CASSSLAGGSTDTQYF. The CDR3 nucleotides read TGTGCCAGCAGTAGTTTAGCGGGAGGGAGCACAGATACGCAGTATTTT.

The chain recombines TRBV5-8 with TRBJ2-3; 8 nucleotides align to TRBD1. Germline V gene lookup returns CDR1 SGHTS and CDR2 YDEGEE. The CDR3 totals 17 residues. The V gene end was trimmed by 4 bases and the J gene end by 5 bases; junction bases not matched to a gene: 15. The CDR3 reads CASSPETGGEWGDTQYF. CDR3 sequence (DNA): TGTGCCAGCAGCCCCGAAACAGGGGGAGAATGGGGAGATACGCAGTATTTT.

This chain connects TRBV6-5 to TRBJ1-2; no reliable D call. Trimming took off 6 bases at V and 4 bases at J, with 12 bases between the two ends. CDR1 is MNHEY and CDR2 is SVGAGI in the germline V gene. This CDR3 has 13 residues. In DNA form, the CDR3 reads TGTGCCAGCAGGCCCCAGGTTACCTATGGCTACACCTTC. It is translated as CASRPQVTYGYTF.

The chain links TRBV5-1 to TRBJ2-3, with D possibly TRBD1 on 5 matching bases. Trimming took 4 bases from V and 3 from J, leaving 12 bases between them. The germline CDR1 and CDR2 sequences are SGHRS and YFSETQ. This CDR3 spans 14 amino acids. CDR3 amino acids: CASSLDRPTDTQYF. CDR3 bases: TGCGCCAGCAGCCTCGACAGACCTACAGATACGCAGTATTTT.

V gene TRBV6-1 combines with J gene TRBJ1-1; D unresolved. CDR1 is MNHNS, CDR2 SASEGT, per germline. The ends were cut back, 2 bases at V and 5 bases at J, with 12 bases in the middle. The CDR3 extends over 14 amino acids. CDR3 amino acids: CASSEIKTRTEAFF. CDR3 sequence (DNA): TGTGCCAGCAGTGAAATTAAAACGAGGACTGAAGCTTTCTTT.

The genes are TRBV14 and TRBJ2-3; the D gene is possibly TRBD2 (7 bases). This CDR3 region has 16 residues. The germline V gene has CDR1 SGHDN and CDR2 FVKESK. Between the trimmed V and J ends, which lost 1 base and 5 bases, there was a span of 16 bases. This CDR3 is CASSQVVGGLGDTQYF. As DNA, the CDR3 is TGTGCCAGCAGCCAAGTCGTGGGGGGGCTGGGAGATACGCAGTATTTT.

V gene TRBV23-1 combines with J gene TRBJ1-3; TRBD1 matches at 7 bases. TRBV23-1 has ORF status, its function being uncertain. The CDR3 has 16 amino acids. J gave up 8 bases and V 3 bases, and 13 bases lay outside the gene matches. The CDR3 DNA reads TGCGCCAGCAGTCAGCTGACGGGACAGTTCTTCTACACCATATATTTT. It specifies CASSQLTGQFFYTIYF.

The V and J genes are TRBV2 and TRBJ2-7; tentative D call: TRBD1 (6 bases). This CDR3 is built from 12 residues. The V gene's germline CDR1 is SNHLY and CDR2 FYNNEI. The germline V and J ends were trimmed by 6 bases and 2 bases, with 8 bases remaining between them. CDR3 residues: CASRDSPYEQYF. The CDR3 nucleotides are TGTGCCAGCAGGGACAGTCCCTACGAGCAGTACTTC. Supplemented by reference TRBV2 and TRBJ2-7, the full variable domain reads EPEVTQTPSHQVTQMGQEVILRCVPISNHLYFYWYRQILGQKVEFLVSFYNNEISEKSEIFDDQFSVERPDGSNFTLKIRSTKLEDSAMYFCASRDSPYEQYFGPGTRLTVT.

The chain is built from TRBV11-2 and TRBJ1-2, with no clear D. CDR3 length: 11 residues. Trimming took off 8 bases at V and 9 bases at J, with 13 bases between the two ends. From germline, CDR1 is SGHAT and CDR2 FQNNGV. CDR3: CASGEVGRYTF. The CDR3 region has the DNA TGTGCCAGCGGTGAAGTGGGCCGCTACACCTTC. Full variable domain (missing parts from reference TRBV11-2 and TRBJ1-2): EAGVAQSPRYKIIEKRQSVAFWCNPISGHATLYWYQQILGQGPKLLIQFQNNGVVDDSQLPKDRFSAERLKGVDSTLKIQPAKLEDSAVYLCASGEVGRYTFGSGTRLTVV.

The chain uses TRBV4-2 and TRBJ2-2, with 7 bases identical to TRBD2. Germline lookup yields CDR1 LGHNA and CDR2 YNFKEQ. The CDR3 contains 15 residues. V gave up 1 base and J gave up 1 base; unmatched junction bases: 0. The CDR3 sequence: CASSQAGGNTGELFF. The CDR3, as DNA: TGTGCCAGCAGCCAAGCGGGGGGGAACACCGGGGAGCTGTTTTTT.

The V gene is TRBV18, the J gene TRBJ1-1; 12 bases align to TRBD1. V was clipped by 4 bases and J by 2 bases; unmatched bases: 2. The CDR3 spans 15 residues. Germline CDR1 KGHSH, CDR2 LQKENI. CDR3: CASSLGTGGNTEAFF. The CDR3, as DNA: TGTGCCAGCTCACTCGGGACAGGGGGCAACACTGAAGCTTTCTTT. Full variable domain (missing parts from reference TRBV18 and TRBJ1-1): NAGVMQNPRHLVRRRGQEARLRCSPMKGHSHVYWYRQLPEEGLKFMVYLQKENIIDESGMPKERFSAEFPKEGPSILRIQQVVRGDSAAYFCASSLGTGGNTEAFFGQGTRLTVV.

This clone has only one observation. This rearrangement joins TRBV10-3 to TRBJ2-7; 11 nucleotides align to TRBD2. Germline assignment: CDR1 ENHRY and CDR2 SYGVKD. Trimming cost V 7 bases and J 1 base; bases outside gene matches: 12. This CDR3 contains 17 residues. CDR3 protein: CAINAGTSGPNSYEQYF. CDR3 DNA sequence: TGTGCCATCAACGCCGGGACTAGCGGCCCCAATTCCTACGAGCAGTACTTC.

The chain couples TRBV19 to TRBJ2-5; no firm D call. This CDR3 spans 14 amino acids. The germline V gene has CDR1 LNHDA and CDR2 SQIVND (reference sequence). The V end was cut by 4 bases, the J end by 5 bases, with 14 bases between. The CDR3: CASSSSRGRETQYF. Written as DNA, the CDR3 is TGTGCCAGTAGTAGCTCCAGAGGAAGGGAGACCCAGTACTTC.

The chain recombines TRBV2 with TRBJ1-5; no clear D gene. V was trimmed by 7 bases and J by 0 bases, leaving 13 bases between them. Germline CDR1 SNHLY, CDR2 FYNNEI. The CDR3 spans 15 residues. The CDR3 protein is CASMSSFYSNQPQHF. CDR3 nucleotide sequence: TGTGCCAGCATGAGTTCTTTCTATAGCAATCAGCCCCAGCATTTT.